This TCR beta chain appears in the sequencing data of a study of blood T cell repertoires in COVID-19. This CDR3 contains 13 residues. The V gene lost 4 bases and the J gene lost 8 bases, with 12 bases spanning the gap. CDR1 is SGHVS, CDR2 FNYEAQ, per germline. Assay used: immunoSEQ multiplex PCR; TCRdb lists only in-frame clones, some missing. The sample includes more than 300,000 clones, roughly 90% of them seen just once. This clonotype was obtained from a woman aged 30 to 39 who had recovered from COVID-19. The sequenced sample was PBMCs or T cells enriched from blood (not recorded which). The rearrangement links TRBV7-6 to TRBJ2-1, with D perhaps matching TRBD2 (5 bases). The CDR3 here is CASSSWVAYEQFF. The CDR3, as DNA: TGTGCCAGCAGCTCGTGGGTAGCGTATGAGCAGTTCTTC.